This TCR beta chain emerged from a study of identical twins. In germline, CDR1 is SGHVS, CDR2 FQNEAQ. This CDR3 has 16 amino acids. V dropped 1 base and J dropped 4 bases, with 17 bases sitting between them. In TCRdb, the 5' RACE reads were re-called with MiXCR into one record per CDR3 protein. The table shows about 470,000 distinct CDR3 sequences, with approximately 25% occurring only once. This sample also belongs to another study, concerning T cells expressing NK-cell markers.

Specimen: CD4+ T cells sorted from blood. The gene calls are TRBV7-8 and TRBJ2-7, with D possibly being TRBD1 (6 bases). This sequence was found in a woman younger than 30 in good health. The CDR3 is CASSLVRLTRGYEQYF. The CDR3 coding sequence is TGTGCCAGCAGCTTAGTGCGACTCACCAGGGGTTACGAGCAGTACTTC.